The clone carrying this TCR beta chain showed up many times. The antigen remains unidentified. The sample belongs to a study of T cell repertoires in cytomegalovirus infection. Overall study context: Researchers turned to recently identified HLA-C-restricted CMV epitopes as well as well-studied HLA-B-restricted ones. It was the public TCR beta signatures that indicated both CMV infection and matching HLA type.

TCRdb reanalysed the reads using MiXCR and keeps one entry per CDR3 protein. The table lists about half a million distinct CDR3 sequences, about 33% of them singletons. Study-level points and caveats: Identification of carriers of CMV plus the relevant HLA was achieved through cumulative public TCR beta family frequency. Within the response measured ex vivo, HLA-C-restricted CMV-specific TCR beta clonotypes were dominant.

The V end was cut by 5 bases, the J end by 5 bases, with 15 bases between. In germline, CDR1 is SGHTA, CDR2 FQGNSA. This CDR3 has 14 residues. The source is a human donor in good health (CMV status not recorded). Some clones in this sample may be carry-over from other donors' samples. Here the sequenced sample was cultured PBMCs, taken from culture after CMV antigen stimulation. This chain joins TRBV7-2 and TRBJ2-5, with a tentative D call TRBD2 (6 bases). CDR3 DNA sequence: TGTGCCAGCAGCACCTACAGACTAGGCGAGACCCAGTACTTC. Translating it yields CASSTYRLGETQYF.